This T cell receptor beta chain was sequenced in a study of T cells in Graves' hyperthyroidism and ophthalmopathy. This clonotype showed up many times. It was at first hyperthyroidism diagnosis, before any ophthalmopathy symptoms, that the blood sample was taken. This sample holds PBMCs from about 9.3 ml fresh peripheral blood. The source material, RNA transcripts, was used to amplify TCR beta CDR3 regions. TCR CDR3 underwent first-round RT-PCR with the HTBI primer set. Using its own MiXCR run on the multiplex PCR reads, TCRdb lists one record per CDR3 protein. The sample contains roughly 290,000 distinct CDR3 sequences, 13% of which appear only once. Per the germline V gene, CDR1 is SEHNR and CDR2 is FQNEAQ (reference sequence). V was pared by 1 base and J by 7 bases, with 13 bases between. The CDR3 sequence is 14 residues long.

This chain uses TRBV7-9 with TRBJ1-1; tentatively, D is TRBD1 (5 bases). The TCR comes from a woman in her thirties with Graves' hyperthyroidism that later progressed to Graves' ophthalmopathy. Sequencing used blood. The CDR3: CASSLGGRGNEAFF. The CDR3 DNA reads TGTGCCAGCAGCTTAGGGGGCCGAGGTAATGAAGCTTTCTTT.